The 27 T cell receptor beta chains listed next were all sequenced from one sample in a study of blood T cell repertoires in COVID-19. Method: immunoSEQ multiplex PCR; TCRdb's copy keeps in-frame clones and lacks some. The data show fewer than 70,000 clones, around 79% seen once. The specimen was peripheral blood. The receptors stem from a human donor in a cohort sampled during active COVID-19.

The rearrangement joins TRBV29-1 to TRBJ2-7; 7 bases are shared with TRBD2. V was pared by 5 bases and J by 2 bases, with 9 bases of the junction left unmatched. Germline assignment: CDR1 SQVTM and CDR2 ANQGSEA. The CDR3 sequence is 14 residues long. CDR3: CSVLLQSGAYEQYF. The CDR3 DNA follows: TGCAGCGTTCTACTGCAGAGCGGGGCCTACGAGCAGTACTTC.

The chain carries TRBV5-1 and TRBJ2-7; TRBD2 is a possible D gene (5 bases). The germline V gene has CDR1 SGHRS and CDR2 YFSETQ. V lost 4 bases and J lost 1, with 9 bases in between. The CDR3 loop spans 13 amino acids. The CDR3 region is CASSPGESYEQYF. The CDR3, as DNA: TGCGCCAGCAGCCCCGGGGAATCCTACGAGCAGTACTTC.

This clone occurred once. J is TRBJ2-7 and V is TRBV21-1; the table's D call, TRBD1, has no DNA check behind it. TRBV21-1 is an annotated pseudogene. This CDR3 region has 19 residues. CDR3 amino acids: CASSEKKRNRVSSIREQYF. CDR3 sequence (DNA): TGTGCCAGCAGCGAAAAAAAACGGAACAGGGTATCCTCTATACGAGAGCAGTACTTC.

The J gene is TRBJ2-5, the V gene TRBV29-1, with 7 bases aligning to TRBD2. This CDR3 is 12 amino acids long. The V and J ends lost 6 bases and 4 bases, in that order; junction bases with no gene match: 5. The germline V gene encodes CDR1 SQVTM and CDR2 ANQGSEA. CDR3 DNA sequence: TGCAGCGTCGCGGGAGTGGGAGAGACCCAGTACTTC. As protein: CSVAGVGETQYF.

In this sample, this clone turned up many times. The same CDR3 arises from other DNA sequences in this sample as well. The chain joins TRBV7-9 to TRBJ1-4; D call uncertain. There are 14 residues in the CDR3. With 5 bases removed from V and 4 bases from J, the gap between germline ends came to 11 bases. Germline values: CDR1 SEHNR, CDR2 FQNEAQ (reference sequence). DNA for the CDR3: TGTGCCAGCAGCGCGGTTGTCGGTAATGAAAAACTGTTTTTT. This translates into CASSAVVGNEKLFF.

This clone came up once. The V call is TRBV28, the J call TRBJ1-1; maybe TRBD1 (6 bases). Germline lookup yields CDR1 MDHEN and CDR2 SYDVKM. CDR3 length: 14 residues. Trimming took off 4 bases at V and 5 bases at J, with 14 bases between the two ends. The CDR3 region is CASSSEGVSTEAFF. The DNA of the CDR3 is TGTGCCAGCAGTTCAGAGGGGGTATCTACTGAAGCTTTCTTT.

The chain has TRBV7-3 and TRBJ2-1, with D unclear. V was trimmed by 4 bases and J by 8 bases, leaving 12 bases between them. Germline V gene lookup returns CDR1 SGHTA and CDR2 FQGTGA. This CDR3 region has 13 residues. This CDR3 reads CASSSPGGYEQFF. CDR3 coding DNA: TGTGCCAGCAGCTCCCCGGGTGGTTATGAGCAGTTCTTC.

This chain joins TRBV5-1 and TRBJ1-4; 7 bases match TRBD1. The germline CDR1 and CDR2 sequences are SGHRS and YFSETQ. CDR3 length: 14 residues. V was clipped by 4 bases and J by 5 bases; unmatched bases: 5. CDR3 residues: CASSKTGWNEKLFF. CDR3 coding DNA: TGCGCCAGCAGCAAGACAGGGTGGAATGAAAAACTGTTTTTT.

The chain uses TRBV19 and TRBJ1-2, with TRBD1 identical over 7 bases. Germline CDR1 and CDR2: LNHDA and SQIVND (reference sequence). The CDR3 contains 14 residues. With 5 bases clipped from V and 2 bases from J, the junction kept 5 bases outside the gene matches. The CDR3, as DNA: TGTGCCAGTAGTTCCCAACAGGGGAACTATGGCTACACCTTC. Residues: CASSSQQGNYGYTF.

The chain carries TRBV6-5 and TRBJ1-2; no clear D gene. Trimming removed 0 bases from V and 7 bases from J, with 15 bases in between. The CDR3 spans 15 residues. CDR1 and CDR2 (germline): MNHEY, SVGAGI. The CDR3 loop is CASSYSKGSLGGYTF. CDR3 sequence (DNA): TGTGCCAGCAGTTACTCGAAAGGGAGTCTCGGTGGCTACACCTTC.

The chain couples TRBV7-9 to TRBJ2-7; 7 bases are shared with TRBD2. This CDR3 is 14 amino acids long. Germline V lookup: CDR1 SEHNR, CDR2 FQNEAQ (reference sequence). With 0 bases clipped from V and 1 base from J, the junction kept 0 bases outside the gene matches. This chain's CDR3 is CASSLASGSYEQYF. Here the CDR3 DNA reads TGTGCCAGCAGCTTAGCTAGCGGGTCCTACGAGCAGTACTTC.

The chain recombines TRBV3-1 (or the pseudogene TRBV3-2) with TRBJ1-1, with D perhaps TRBD1 (5 bases). Trimming took 4 bases from V and 0 from J, leaving 6 bases between them. There are 13 residues in the CDR3. Germline CDR1 and CDR2: LGHDT and YNNKEL (reference sequence). CDR3 amino acids: CASSPGLNTEAFF. The DNA of the CDR3 is TGTGCCAGCAGCCCAGGGTTGAACACTGAAGCTTTCTTT.

The rearrangement links TRBV10-1 to TRBJ1-2; a weak D match, TRBD1 (6 bases). This CDR3 has 13 amino acids. Germline values: CDR1 WNHNN, CDR2 SYGVQD (reference sequence). Trimming took 6 bases from V and 5 from J, leaving 13 bases between them. CDR3 residues: CASSEGHSYGYTF. The CDR3 bases are TGCGCCAGCAGCGAGGGACACTCTTATGGCTACACCTTC.

V and J are TRBV30 and TRBJ1-5, with no clear D. V dropped 0 bases and J dropped 3 bases, with 12 bases sitting between them. This CDR3 is built from 15 residues. Germline V CDR1 and CDR2: GTSNPN, SVGIG (reference sequence). The CDR3 loop is CAWSVGSRLNQPQHF. The CDR3, as DNA: TGTGCCTGGAGTGTGGGTTCCAGGCTCAATCAGCCCCAGCATTTT.

This chain connects TRBV6-2 or TRBV6-3 to TRBJ2-1, with TRBD2 identical over 11 bases. Germline assignment: CDR1 MNHEY and CDR2 SVGEGT. The CDR3 is 18 amino acids. V was clipped by 4 bases and J by 2 bases; unmatched bases: 10. Written as DNA, the CDR3 is TGTGCCAGCAGTTCCATAACAGGGACTAGCGGACCCTACAATGAGCAGTTCTTC. This sequence encodes CASSSITGTSGPYNEQFF.

The chain is built from TRBV5-8 and TRBJ2-5; 10 bases agree with TRBD1. In germline, CDR1 is SGHTS, CDR2 YDEGEE. The J segment lost 0 bases and the V segment lost 4 bases, leaving 6 bases of the junction unmatched. The CDR3 extends over 16 amino acids. CDR3 DNA sequence: TGTGCCAGCAGCCAAGGACAGGGGGAGTACCAAGAGACCCAGTACTTC. Translated, it gives CASSQGQGEYQETQYF.

J is TRBJ2-7 and V is TRBV9; 11 nucleotides line up with TRBD1. CDR3 size: 15 residues. The V and J ends lost 4 bases and 3 bases, in that order; junction bases with no gene match: 6. The germline CDR1 and CDR2 sequences are SGDLS and YYNGEE. Here the CDR3 reads CASSPGQGAGYEQYF. CDR3 sequence (DNA): TGTGCCAGCAGCCCTGGACAGGGGGCCGGCTACGAGCAGTACTTC.

The chain has TRBV11-2 and TRBJ1-4; D call uncertain. Germline assignment: CDR1 SGHAT and CDR2 FQNNGV. The V gene lost 1 base and the J gene lost 5 bases, with 8 bases spanning the gap. CDR3 length equals 14 residues. CDR3 sequence reads: CASSLVSRNEKLFF. CDR3 nucleotide sequence: TGTGCCAGCAGCTTAGTCTCGAGGAATGAAAAACTGTTTTTT.

The V gene is TRBV5-1, the J gene TRBJ2-3; 10 positions match TRBD1. The CDR3 length is 16 residues. Germline V lookup: CDR1 SGHRS, CDR2 YFSETQ. The V segment lost 6 bases and the J segment 3 bases; nucleotides outside the gene matches: 10. The CDR3 region has the DNA TGCGCCAGCACCCGGGGACAGGGGATCTTGACAGATACGCAGTATTTT. Its protein product is CASTRGQGILTDTQYF.

The rearrangement joins TRBV28 to TRBJ1-1; weak D call: TRBD1 (5 bases). The CDR3 is 15 amino acids. The ends were cut back, 8 bases at V and 1 base at J, with 17 bases in the middle. Germline CDR1 MDHEN, CDR2 SYDVKM. CDR3 amino acids: CASLFAAGPNTEAFF. The CDR3 DNA reads as TGTGCCAGCCTGTTTGCGGCAGGGCCGAACACTGAAGCTTTCTTT.

V usage is TRBV28 and J usage is TRBJ2-7; 7 nucleotides match TRBD1. Per germline, CDR1 MDHEN and CDR2 SYDVKM. V shed 8 bases and J 6 bases; nucleotides not matched to a gene: 10. This CDR3 contains 13 residues. This chain's CDR3 is CASSTGNNGEQYF. Written as DNA, the CDR3 is TGTGCCAGCTCGACAGGGAATAACGGCGAGCAGTACTTC.

This clone was seen repeatedly, ten times or more. The CDR3 protein is CASSERAGVDTQYF. DNA of the CDR3: TGTGCCAGCAGTGAACGCGCGGGAGTAGATACGCAGTATTTT. The chain employs TRBV27 and TRBJ2-3, with TRBD2 matching over 7 bases. Germline CDR1 reads MNHEY; CDR2 reads SMNVEV (reference sequence). This CDR3 comprises 14 residues. V lost 5 bases and J lost 5; bases outside the gene matches: 7.

The chain couples TRBV6-5 to TRBJ1-5, with D perhaps TRBD1 (5 bases). V dropped 6 bases and J dropped 9 bases, with 21 bases sitting between them. Germline lookup yields CDR1 MNHEY and CDR2 SVGAGI. CDR3 length: 15 residues. The CDR3 DNA sequence: TGTGCCAGCAGCCCCAGCGGGGCGGAAGACGGGCCCCAGCATTTT. Its protein is CASSPSGAEDGPQHF.

The CDR3 DNA reads as TGTGCCAGCAGCTCTTTCGACAGGACACAGAACACTGAAGCTTTCTTT. This sequence encodes CASSSFDRTQNTEAFF. This sequence joins TRBV7-9 and TRBJ1-1; tentatively, D is TRBD1 (6 bases). The CDR3 contains 16 residues. Deletions cut 4 bases from V and 1 base from J, with 16 bases between. Germline values: CDR1 SEHNR, CDR2 FQNEAQ (reference sequence).

The chain recombines TRBV4-1 with TRBJ2-1; maybe TRBD1 (6 bases). Germline V CDR1 and CDR2: MGHRA, YSYEKL. Trimming cost V 8 bases and J 0 bases, with 17 bases left between them. The CDR3 runs to 16 residues. CDR3 in amino acids: CASCPADSLSYNEQFF. CDR3 nucleotides: TGCGCCAGCTGTCCGGCGGACAGTCTCTCCTACAATGAGCAGTTCTTC.

The chain employs TRBV5-1 and TRBJ2-3; 9 bases are a match to TRBD2. With 4 bases clipped from V and 0 bases from J, the junction kept 9 bases outside the gene matches. CDR3 size: 17 residues. Germline V CDR1 and CDR2: SGHRS, YFSETQ. In DNA, the CDR3 is TGCGCCAGCAGCGCCACACTTAGCGGGAGTAGCACAGATACGCAGTATTTT. Residues: CASSATLSGSSTDTQYF.

The chain combines TRBV7-2 with TRBJ1-1; perhaps TRBD1 as D (6 bases). Between the trimmed V and J ends, which lost 1 base and 10 bases, there was a span of 16 bases. The CDR3 length is 14 residues. CDR1 is SGHTA and CDR2 is FQGNSA in the germline V gene. CDR3 protein: CASSLEGWGQGAFF. For the CDR3, the DNA is TGTGCCAGCAGCTTAGAGGGTTGGGGGCAGGGAGCTTTCTTT. Supplemented by reference TRBV7-2 and TRBJ1-1, the full variable domain reads GAGVSQSPSNKVTEKGKDVELRCDPISGHTALYWYRQSLGQGLEFLIYFQGNSAPDKSGLPSDRFSAERTGGSVSTLTIQRTQQEDSAVYLCASSLEGWGQGAFFGQGTRLTVV.